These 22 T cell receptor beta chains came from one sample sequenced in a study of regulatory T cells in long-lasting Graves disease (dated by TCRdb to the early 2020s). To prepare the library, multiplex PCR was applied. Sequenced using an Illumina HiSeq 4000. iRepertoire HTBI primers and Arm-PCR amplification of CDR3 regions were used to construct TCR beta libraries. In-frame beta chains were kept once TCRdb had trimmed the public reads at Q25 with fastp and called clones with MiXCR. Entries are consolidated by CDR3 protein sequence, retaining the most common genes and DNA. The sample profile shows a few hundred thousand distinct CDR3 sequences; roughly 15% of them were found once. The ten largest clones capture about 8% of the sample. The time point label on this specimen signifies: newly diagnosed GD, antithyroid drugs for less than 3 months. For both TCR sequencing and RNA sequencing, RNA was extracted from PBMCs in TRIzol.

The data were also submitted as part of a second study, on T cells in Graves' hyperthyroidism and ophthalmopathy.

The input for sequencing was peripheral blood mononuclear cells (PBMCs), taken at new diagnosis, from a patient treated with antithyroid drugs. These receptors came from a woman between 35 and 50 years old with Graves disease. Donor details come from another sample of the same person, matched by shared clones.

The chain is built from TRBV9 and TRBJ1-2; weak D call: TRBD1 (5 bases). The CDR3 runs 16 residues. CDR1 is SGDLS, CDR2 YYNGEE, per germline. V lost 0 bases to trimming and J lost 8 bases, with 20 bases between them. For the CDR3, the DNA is TGTGCCAGCAGCGTAGCTACGGGAGAGGGGACGCGGGGCTACACCTTC. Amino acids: CASSVATGEGTRGYTF.

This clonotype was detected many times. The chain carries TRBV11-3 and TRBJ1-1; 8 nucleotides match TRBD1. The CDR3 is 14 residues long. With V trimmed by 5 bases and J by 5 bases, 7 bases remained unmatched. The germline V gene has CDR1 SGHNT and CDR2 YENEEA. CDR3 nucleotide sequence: TGTGCCAGCAGCAAAGGACAGGGTTGGACTGAAGCTTTCTTT. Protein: CASSKGQGWTEAFF.

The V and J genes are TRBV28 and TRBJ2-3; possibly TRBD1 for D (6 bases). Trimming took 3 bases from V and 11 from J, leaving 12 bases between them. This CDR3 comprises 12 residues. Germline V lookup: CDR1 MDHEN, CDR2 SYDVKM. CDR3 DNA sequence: TGTGCCAGCAGTTTCCATGGGGACAAGCAGTATTTT. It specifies CASSFHGDKQYF.

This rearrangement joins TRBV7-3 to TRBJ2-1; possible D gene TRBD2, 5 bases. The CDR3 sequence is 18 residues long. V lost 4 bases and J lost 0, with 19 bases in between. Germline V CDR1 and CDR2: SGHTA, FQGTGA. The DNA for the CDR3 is TGTGCCAGCAGCTATTACCCCCCCAGCGGACCCTCCTACAATGAGCAGTTCTTC. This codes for CASSYYPPSGPSYNEQFF.

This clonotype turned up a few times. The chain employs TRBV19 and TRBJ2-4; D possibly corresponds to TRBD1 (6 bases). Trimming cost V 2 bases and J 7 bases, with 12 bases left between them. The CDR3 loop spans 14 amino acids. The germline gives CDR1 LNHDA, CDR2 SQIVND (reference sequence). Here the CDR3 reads CASSISEGVNIQYF. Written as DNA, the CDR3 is TGTGCCAGTAGTATATCAGAGGGGGTGAACATTCAGTACTTC.

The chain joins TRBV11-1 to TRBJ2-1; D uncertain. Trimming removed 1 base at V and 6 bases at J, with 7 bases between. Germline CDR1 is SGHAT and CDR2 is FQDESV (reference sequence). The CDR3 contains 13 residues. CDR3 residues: CASSLEVLNEQFF. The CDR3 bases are TGTGCCAGCAGCTTAGAAGTCCTCAATGAGCAGTTCTTC.

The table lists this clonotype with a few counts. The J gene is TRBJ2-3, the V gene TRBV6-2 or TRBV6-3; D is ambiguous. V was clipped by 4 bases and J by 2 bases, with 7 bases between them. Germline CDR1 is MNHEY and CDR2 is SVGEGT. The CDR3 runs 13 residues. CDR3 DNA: TGTGCCAGCAGTTTCGTGGTCACAGATACGCAGTATTTT. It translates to CASSFVVTDTQYF.

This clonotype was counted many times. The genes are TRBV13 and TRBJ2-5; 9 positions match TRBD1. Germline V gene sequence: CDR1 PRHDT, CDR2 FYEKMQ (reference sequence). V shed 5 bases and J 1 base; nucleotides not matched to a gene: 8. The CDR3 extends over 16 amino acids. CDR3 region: CASSRWTGDTQETQYF. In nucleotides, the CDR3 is TGTGCCAGCAGCAGATGGACAGGGGATACCCAAGAGACCCAGTACTTC.

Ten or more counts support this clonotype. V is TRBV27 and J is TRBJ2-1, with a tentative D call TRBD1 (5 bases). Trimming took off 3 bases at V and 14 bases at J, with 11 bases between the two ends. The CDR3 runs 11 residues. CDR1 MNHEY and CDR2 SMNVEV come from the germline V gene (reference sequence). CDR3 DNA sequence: TGTGCCAGCAGTTTTGCAGGGAAGGAGTTCTTC. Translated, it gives CASSFAGKEFF.

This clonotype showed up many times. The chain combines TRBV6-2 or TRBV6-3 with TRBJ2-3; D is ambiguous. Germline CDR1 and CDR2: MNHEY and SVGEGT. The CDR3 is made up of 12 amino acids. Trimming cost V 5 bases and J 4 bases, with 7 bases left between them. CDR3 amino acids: CASSPPADTQYF. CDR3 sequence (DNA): TGTGCCAGCAGTCCCCCAGCAGATACGCAGTATTTT.

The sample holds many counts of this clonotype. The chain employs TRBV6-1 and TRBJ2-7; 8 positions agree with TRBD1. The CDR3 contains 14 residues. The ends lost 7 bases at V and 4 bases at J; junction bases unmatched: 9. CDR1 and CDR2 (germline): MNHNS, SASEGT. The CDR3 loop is CASTKDRVGYEQYF. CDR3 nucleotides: TGTGCCAGCACCAAGGACAGGGTTGGGTACGAGCAGTACTTC.

This chain's CDR3 is CATSEAQGNEQYF. In DNA form, the CDR3 reads TGTGCCACCAGTGAGGCACAGGGCAACGAGCAGTACTTC. The chain has TRBV24-1 and TRBJ2-7, with a weak D call TRBD1 (6 bases). V shed 4 bases and J shed 5 bases, with 11 bases lying between them. The CDR3 runs 13 residues. Germline V gene sequence: CDR1 KGHDR, CDR2 SFDVKD.

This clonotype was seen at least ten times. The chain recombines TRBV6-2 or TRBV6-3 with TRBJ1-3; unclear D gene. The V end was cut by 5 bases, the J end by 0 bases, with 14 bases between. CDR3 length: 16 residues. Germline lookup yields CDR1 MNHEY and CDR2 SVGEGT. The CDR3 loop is CASSEVEATSGNTIYF. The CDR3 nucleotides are TGTGCCAGCAGTGAAGTCGAGGCAACCTCTGGAAACACCATATATTTT.

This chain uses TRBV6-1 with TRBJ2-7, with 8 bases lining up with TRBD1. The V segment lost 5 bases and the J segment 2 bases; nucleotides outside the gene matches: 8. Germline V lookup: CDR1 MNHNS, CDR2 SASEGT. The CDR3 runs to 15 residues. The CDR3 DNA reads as TGTGCCAGCAGTCTACGGACAGGGTTTACCTACGAGCAGTACTTC. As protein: CASSLRTGFTYEQYF.

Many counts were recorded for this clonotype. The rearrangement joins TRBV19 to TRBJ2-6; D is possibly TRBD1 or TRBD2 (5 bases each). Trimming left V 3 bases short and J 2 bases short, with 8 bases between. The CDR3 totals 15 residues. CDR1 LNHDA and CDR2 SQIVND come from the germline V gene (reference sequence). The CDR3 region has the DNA TGTGCCAGTAGTATCCAGGGACCTGGGGCCAACGTCCTGACTTTC. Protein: CASSIQGPGANVLTF. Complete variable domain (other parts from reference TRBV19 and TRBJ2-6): DGGITQSPKYLFRKEGQNVTLSCEQNLNHDAMYWYRQDPGQGLRLIYYSQIVNDFQKGDIAEGYSVSREKKESFPLTVTSAQKNPTAFYLCASSIQGPGANVLTFGAGSRLTVL.

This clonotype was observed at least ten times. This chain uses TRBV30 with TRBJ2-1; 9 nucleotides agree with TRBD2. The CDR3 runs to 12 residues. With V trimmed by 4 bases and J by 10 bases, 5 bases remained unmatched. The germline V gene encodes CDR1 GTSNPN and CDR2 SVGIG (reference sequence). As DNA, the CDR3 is TGTGCCTGGAAAGCGGGAGGTGAAGAGCAGTTCTTC. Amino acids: CAWKAGGEEQFF. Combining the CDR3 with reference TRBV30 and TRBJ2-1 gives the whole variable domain SQTIHQWPATLVQPVGSPLSLECTVEGTSNPNLYWYRQAAGRGLQLLFYSVGIGQISSEVPQNLSASRPQDRQFILSSKKLLLSDSGFYLCAWKAGGEEQFFGPGTRLTVL.

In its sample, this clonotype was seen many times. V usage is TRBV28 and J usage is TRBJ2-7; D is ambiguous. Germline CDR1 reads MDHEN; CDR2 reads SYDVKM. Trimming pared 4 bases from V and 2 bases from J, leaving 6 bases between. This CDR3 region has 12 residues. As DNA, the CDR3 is TGTGCCAGCAGTTACGGGCCCTACGAGCAGTACTTC. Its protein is CASSYGPYEQYF.

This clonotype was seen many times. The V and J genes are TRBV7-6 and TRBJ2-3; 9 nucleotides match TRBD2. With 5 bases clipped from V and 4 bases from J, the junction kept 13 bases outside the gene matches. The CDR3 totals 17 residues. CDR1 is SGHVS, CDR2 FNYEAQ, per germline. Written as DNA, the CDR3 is TGTGCCAGCAGCCCGAACGCGGGACTAGCCGGCGCAGATACGCAGTATTTT. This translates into CASSPNAGLAGADTQYF.

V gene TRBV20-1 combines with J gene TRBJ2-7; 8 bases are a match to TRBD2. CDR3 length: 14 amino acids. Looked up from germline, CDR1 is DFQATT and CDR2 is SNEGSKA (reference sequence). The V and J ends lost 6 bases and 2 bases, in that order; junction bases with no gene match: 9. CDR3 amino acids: CSARGGSGAYEQYV. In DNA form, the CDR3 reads TGCAGTGCCCGGGGGGGAAGCGGTGCCTACGAGCAGTACGTC.

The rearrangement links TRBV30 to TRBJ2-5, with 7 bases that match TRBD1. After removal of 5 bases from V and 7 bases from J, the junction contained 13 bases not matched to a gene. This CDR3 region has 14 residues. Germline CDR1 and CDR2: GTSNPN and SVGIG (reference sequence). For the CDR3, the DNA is TGTGCCTGGGCCAGAGTACAGGGGCTAGGGACCCAGTACTTC. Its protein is CAWARVQGLGTQYF.

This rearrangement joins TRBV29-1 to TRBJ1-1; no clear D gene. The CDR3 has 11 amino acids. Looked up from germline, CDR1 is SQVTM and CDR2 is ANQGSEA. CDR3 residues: CTYRRNTEAFF. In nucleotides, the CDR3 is TGCACCTATCGAAGGAACACTGAAGCTTTCTTT.

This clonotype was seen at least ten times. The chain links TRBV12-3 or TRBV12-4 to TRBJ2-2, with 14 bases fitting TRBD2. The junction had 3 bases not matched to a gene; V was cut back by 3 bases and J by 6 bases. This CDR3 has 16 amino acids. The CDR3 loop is CASSLGLAGESGELFF. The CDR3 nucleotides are TGTGCCAGCAGTTTGGGACTAGCGGGAGAATCCGGGGAGCTGTTTTTT.